The source of this T cell receptor (beta chain) is a study of blood T cell repertoires in COVID-19. Study overall: Spain, Italy and the United States supplied samples that represented acute and convalescent COVID-19. From T cells, B-cell-depleted T cells, or PBMCs came the material, which was cDNA or gDNA.

Trimming stripped 2 bases from V and 4 bases from J, with 12 bases between. The CDR3 is made up of 15 amino acids. Per germline, CDR1 SGHTS and CDR2 YDEGEE. The method was immunoSEQ multiplex PCR; TCRdb's version includes in-frame clones alone and lacks a portion of them. The sample carries 250,000 to 350,000 clones, almost 90% recorded once. This TCR was recovered from a woman aged 18-29 years with acute COVID-19. V is TRBV5-8 and J is TRBJ2-2; D might be TRBD2 (6 bases). Input material: PBMCs or T cells enriched from blood (not recorded which). CDR3 region: CASSFSGAGTGELFF. DNA for the CDR3: TGTGCCAGCAGCTTTAGCGGTGCGGGCACCGGGGAGCTGTTTTTT.